This entry describes one TCR beta chain. This CDR3 has 12 residues. Trimming took 4 bases from V and 8 from J, leaving 11 bases between them. Germline V gene sequence: CDR1 KGHSH, CDR2 LQKENI. These data are taken from a study of blood T cell repertoires in COVID-19. Across the whole study: The United States, Italy and Spain provided the acute and convalescent COVID-19 samples. T cells, B-cell-depleted T cells, or PBMCs supplied cDNA or gDNA.

Original handling: Amplification with reference gene primers provided the estimates of nucleated cell counts. Assay: immunoSEQ multiplex PCR; the TCRdb copy retains only in-frame clones and omits some. Clone size and V and J calls were adopted from that table, with D and trimming inferred from the DNA. The sample shows 100,000 to 150,000 clones, 85% to 90% of them seen only once. Sequenced material: peripheral blood. This TCR was recovered from a woman of 80 years or more with acute or convalescent COVID-19. J is TRBJ1-1 and V is TRBV18; the D gene is possibly TRBD1 (6 bases). The CDR3 DNA sequence: TGTGCCAGCTCACGCCCCGGGACAGAAGCTTTCTTT. This encodes CASSRPGTEAFF.